This T cell receptor (beta chain) was retrieved from a study of shared clonotypes between healthy human individuals (dated by TCRdb to 2018 to 2020). Background on the whole study: The cohort comprised a couple of women and a few men aged 18 to 49 years. For each donor, CD4 naive and CD4 memory were each given three plates, CD8 naive was given two plates, and CD8 memory was given one plate. Each donor's leukapheresis produced roughly between roughly 0.85 and 10 billion PBMCs. To increase sequencing depth and limit assay-specific biases, TCR repertoire library preparation and sequencing were carried out by different laboratories using diverse techniques. The study deeply sequenced blood TCR repertoires of five healthy adults to estimate repertoire size and the extent of clonotype sharing between individuals.

Study-level results and caveats: Sharing across several donors was observed for approximately 4.6% of naive CD4, under 4% of naive CD8, over 2% of memory CD4, and roughly 0.43% of memory CD8 clonotypes. Even with the large sequencing depth, rarefaction of the sorted-subset datasets indicated that sequencing was incomplete. Pairwise subsampling indicated that sequencing depth was expected to affect the degree of clonotype sharing among donors. Estimated clonotype richness was generally larger for naive than for memory subsets. Higher generation probabilities were observed for clonotypes shared by all four sorted-subset donors than for non-shared clonotypes. Only blood was sampled, and tissue TCR repertoires likely differ from those in blood. The genetic and exposure-history diversity represented was limited by the small number of donors.

With respect to this clone: There is no known antigen for this receptor. No base-level quality is on record; no much larger clone is a single base apart.

Using the deep immunoSEQ assay, TCR CDR3 regions were amplified from genomic DNA by multiplex PCR. Genomic DNA extracted from each cell subset was distributed evenly over all wells of several immunoSEQ 96-well plates, and each plate served as one replicate. Each replicate PCR for sorted subsets received about 0.2 ug genomic DNA, equal to tens of thousands of T cell genomes. Purified libraries were measured with a Qubit 3.0 fluorometer, size-checked on a Bioanalyzer 2100, and measured again with the KAPA Library Quantification kit. Each immunoSEQ 96-well plate was sequenced on its own single-read 150-cycle Illumina NextSeq 550 flow cell. Per the source publication's procedure: Because only junctional sequences without quality scores were contained in the immunoSEQ output, filtering matching that applied to full-length reads could not be performed. To assign V/J genes and CDR3, sequences were annotated against IMGT germline references using PyIR, a Python wrapper for IgBLAST v1.9. Reads were filtered out if the reads had weak V/J assignments (E-value above 1e-6), no CDR3, stop codons, out-of-frame junctions, or ambiguous translated residues. V3J clonotypes were defined by identical inferred V gene, J gene, and CDR3 amino acid sequence. Percentage overlap between repertoires was calculated by dividing the number of shared unique clonotypes by the size of the smaller repertoire. Repertoire richness was assessed with RTK rarefaction, the Chao1 estimator, and Recon v2.1 estimates of unobserved clonotypes. OLGA was used to compute generation probabilities for all TCRbeta clonotypes that the gDNA method yielded from a few donors. The immuneACCESS repertoire file appears here via TCRdb, limited to in-frame rearrangements. These files lack a portion of the clones; in checked studies, under half of the deficit traces to unresolved V genes, and the cause of the others is not known. The DNA was the basis for D and trimming; V, J and clone size are from that table. The table for this sample lists about 1.5 million clones; roughly 96% of them were counted only once. The ten largest account for 1% to 1.5% of the sample.

The CDR3 starts with the cysteine, ends with the phenylalanine, and has 16 residues. Here the CDR3 DNA is all that survives: 48 bases in frame from base 1. The germline V gene encodes CDR1 SGHDN and CDR2 FVKESK. The junction carries 18 bases between V and J, which are trimmed by 5 bases and 4 bases respectively. Donors were healthy HIV-negative adults with no recently reported acute infections or vaccinations. Every donor was a Caucasian adult residing in Nashville, Tennessee, USA. Magnetic negative selection was used to enrich CD4+ T cells, after which naive cells were positively selected on CD45RA and the negative fraction became the memory subset. After blood collection by leukapheresis, PBMCs were isolated using Ficoll-Histopaque density gradient centrifugation and then cryopreserved in the vapor phase of liquid nitrogen. Analytical flow cytometry was used to check the purity and quantity of every magnetically sorted T cell population. Each sorted fraction had its genomic DNA isolated and then quantified by UV absorbance on a Nanodrop 2000c.

Recombination linked TRBV14 to TRBJ2-1; the D segment could be TRBD1, given 5 matching bases. The sequenced sample was naive CD4+ T cells sorted from blood. The meaning of the sample's cell subset or site label: CD45RA+ positively selected. The sequence was collected from a man younger than 40 in good health. The sequenced DNA is TGTGCCAGCAGCTCCTGGGGCTCAAATATATACAATGAGCAGTTCTTC. This is translated as CASSSWGSNIYNEQFF.